One T cell receptor beta chain is described in this entry. The data stem from a study of T cells in tumors after PD-1 blockade. Study information: Each patient got pembrolizumab 200 mg every 3 weeks or cemiplimab 350 mg every 2 weeks. A subset received ongoing vismodegib 150 mg daily alongside anti-PD-1 therapy.

Using immunoSEQ multiplex PCR, the repertoire was profiled, and TCRdb retains in-frame clones only, with some absent. This repertoire shows 60,000 to 75,000 clones, about 74% found once; its top ten account for about 4.5%. CDR1 LNHDA and CDR2 SQIVND come from the germline V gene (reference sequence). V lost 5 bases to trimming and J lost 6 bases, with 13 bases between them. The CDR3 spans 13 residues. This chain uses TRBV19 with TRBJ1-1; D possibly corresponds to TRBD1 (6 bases). The origin of this receptor is a human donor with basal cell carcinoma. The input for sequencing was PBMCs, taken after anti-PD-1 treatment. The CDR3 coding sequence is TGTGCCAGTAGTTTCGGGACAATAGCTGAAGCTTTCTTT. Translation: CASSFGTIAEAFF.